The 27 T cell receptor beta chains in this list originate from one sample, sequenced in a study of CD8 T cells in Susac syndrome. The authors reverse transcribed roughly 0.5 to 1 ug RNA with random hexamers. TCRdb independently ran MiXCR on the immunoSEQ multiplex PCR reads; one entry per CDR3 protein. The sample lists roughly 140,000 distinct CDR3 sequences; around 95% were seen once. The sample consisted of CD4+ T cells from PBMCs. Every receptor here comes from a human donor with Susac syndrome.

The chain uses TRBV4-3 and TRBJ2-2; 7 bases match TRBD1. Trimming cost V 4 bases and J 6 bases; bases outside gene matches: 2. Germline values: CDR1 LGHNA, CDR2 YSLEER. This CDR3 contains 13 residues. The CDR3 bases are TGCGCCAGCAGCCTAGACAGGGCCGGGGAGCTGTTTTTT. This codes for CASSLDRAGELFF.

This chain joins TRBV9 and TRBJ2-3; D gene ambiguous. Trimming stripped 3 bases from V and 2 bases from J, with 10 bases between. Looked up from germline, CDR1 is SGDLS and CDR2 is YYNGEE. CDR3 length: 14 residues. The CDR3 DNA is TGTGCCAGCAGCGCCTCCCCCCTCACAGATACGCAGTATTTT. Residues: CASSASPLTDTQYF.

The chain is built from TRBV20-1 and TRBJ2-7; D could derive from TRBD1 or TRBD2 (5 bases each). Trimming stripped 5 bases from V and 3 bases from J, with 8 bases between. In germline, CDR1 is DFQATT, CDR2 SNEGSKA (reference sequence). This CDR3 has 11 amino acids. The chain's CDR3 is CSAGDLYEQYF. The DNA of the CDR3 is TGCAGTGCTGGGGACCTCTACGAGCAGTACTTC.

The V gene is TRBV14, the J gene TRBJ1-6; the D gene is possibly TRBD1 (6 bases). This CDR3 is 15 amino acids long. V was pared by 4 bases and J by 9 bases, with 16 bases between. The germline V gene has CDR1 SGHDN and CDR2 FVKESK. CDR3 region: CASSLIQGSGSPLHF. CDR3 DNA sequence: TGTGCCAGCAGCCTCATCCAGGGGAGCGGTTCACCCCTCCACTTT.

The chain employs TRBV12-3 or TRBV12-4 and TRBJ2-3; weak D call: TRBD2 (6 bases). V lost 2 bases, J lost 2 bases, and 26 bases lay in between. The CDR3 extends over 20 amino acids. The DNA for the CDR3 is TGTGCCAGCAGTTTATTTGGGCGGGGTCTCACAGAAGTAAACACAGATACGCAGTATTTT. Amino acid sequence: CASSLFGRGLTEVNTDTQYF.

This chain uses TRBV4-2 with TRBJ2-6; D remains unclear. This CDR3 is built from 17 residues. From germline, CDR1 is LGHNA and CDR2 YNFKEQ. Trimming shortened V by 8 bases and J by 0 bases, and 17 bases separated the two germline ends. The CDR3 nucleotides are TGTGCCAGCGGATTACAGATGACCAACTCTGGGGCCAACGTCCTGACTTTC. It codes for CASGLQMTNSGANVLTF.

This clonotype occurred once. The chain links TRBV2 to TRBJ1-1; D is unclear. CDR1 is SNHLY and CDR2 is FYNNEI in the germline V gene. V was pared by 4 bases and J by 1 base, with 7 bases between. This CDR3 is built from 13 residues. The CDR3, as DNA: TGTGCCAGCAGTGTGTGGGGGAACACTGAAGCTTTCTTT. This codes for CASSVWGNTEAFF.

The chain joins TRBV13 to TRBJ2-1; 8 nucleotides agree with TRBD2. The CDR3 spans 17 residues. The ends lost 4 bases at V and 9 bases at J; junction bases unmatched: 17. From germline, CDR1 is PRHDT and CDR2 FYEKMQ (reference sequence). In DNA form, the CDR3 reads TGTGCCAGCAGCTCGTACGTCGCGAGCGGGGGAGTGGGTGAGCAGTTCTTC. Amino acids: CASSSYVASGGVGEQFF.

This clonotype was counted between two and nine times. The chain uses TRBV11-3 and TRBJ2-1, with D possibly being TRBD1 (5 bases). This CDR3 has 11 amino acids. The V gene lost 6 bases and the J gene lost 9 bases, with 9 bases spanning the gap. Per the germline V gene, CDR1 is SGHNT and CDR2 is YENEEA. Here the CDR3 DNA reads TGTGCCAGCAGTGGTAGGGGTGAGCAGTTCTTC. Translation gives CASSGRGEQFF.

V is TRBV12-3 or TRBV12-4 and J is TRBJ1-1; D is uncertain. The V and J ends lost 2 bases and 2 bases respectively, with 6 bases between them. This CDR3 region has 13 residues. The chain's CDR3 is CASSLKVNTEAFF. As DNA, the CDR3 is TGTGCCAGCAGTTTAAAAGTTAACACTGAAGCTTTCTTT.

The chain has TRBV3-1 and TRBJ1-5; D is possibly TRBD1 (5 bases). Trimming took 6 bases from V and 1 from J, leaving 10 bases between them. The germline V gene encodes CDR1 LGHDT and CDR2 YNNKEL (reference sequence). This CDR3 is built from 14 residues. Here the CDR3 reads CASSPRTSNQPQHF. DNA of the CDR3: TGTGCCAGCAGTCCCCGGACAAGCAATCAGCCCCAGCATTTT. The whole variable domain, remainder taken from reference TRBV3-1 and TRBJ1-5, is DTAVSQTPKYLVTQMGNDKSIKCEQNLGHDTMYWYKQDSKKFLKIMFSYNNKELIINETVPNRFSPKSPDKAHLNLHINSLELGDSAVYFCASSPRTSNQPQHFGDGTRLSIL.

V is TRBV29-1 and J is TRBJ2-6; no firm D call. This CDR3 has 13 residues. Germline lookup yields CDR1 SQVTM and CDR2 ANQGSEA. CDR3 DNA: TGCAGTGTTAGGGTGTCCGGGGCCAACGTCCTGACTTTC. It yields the protein CSVRVSGANVLTF.

The gene calls are TRBV5-6 and TRBJ2-1; maybe TRBD1 (6 bases). Germline V lookup: CDR1 SGHDT, CDR2 YYEEEE. Trimming pared 0 bases from V and 6 bases from J, leaving 10 bases between. The CDR3 runs 14 residues. DNA of the CDR3: TGTGCCAGCAGCTTGGCGCGCAGGGGCAATGAGCAGTTCTTC. Its translation is CASSLARRGNEQFF.

DNA of the CDR3: TGTGCCAGCAGCCCCGGGGCGGACAGGATGTCCTACGAGCAGTACTTC. Encoded protein: CASSPGADRMSYEQYF. V is TRBV13 and J is TRBJ2-7; 7 nucleotides line up with TRBD1. V shed 5 bases, J shed 1 base, and the junction held 11 bases outside the gene matches. The CDR3 length is 16 residues. Germline lookup yields CDR1 PRHDT and CDR2 FYEKMQ (reference sequence).

V gene TRBV5-1 combines with J gene TRBJ1-1; D call uncertain. The V end was cut by 0 bases, the J end by 0 bases, with 12 bases between. From germline, CDR1 is SGHRS and CDR2 YFSETQ. This CDR3 contains 16 residues. CDR3 nucleotides: TGCGCCAGCAGCTTGGAAGGGCATTTCATGAACACTGAAGCTTTCTTT. Its translation: CASSLEGHFMNTEAFF.

This sequence joins TRBV19 and TRBJ1-4; the D is unclear. Germline CDR1 LNHDA, CDR2 SQIVND (reference sequence). V lost 3 bases, J lost 6 bases, and 11 bases lay in between. This CDR3 is built from 14 residues. For the CDR3, the DNA is TGTGCCAGTAGTATCTTCCCCCCGGATGAAAAACTGTTTTTT. Its protein product is CASSIFPPDEKLFF.

The V and J genes are TRBV20-1 and TRBJ2-5; 9 bases map to TRBD2. J gave up 2 bases and V 6 bases, and 10 bases lay outside the gene matches. The CDR3 length is 15 residues. Germline assignment: CDR1 DFQATT and CDR2 SNEGSKA (reference sequence). The CDR3 DNA sequence: TGCAGTGCCTTGAAGAGCGGGGGGCAACAAGAGACCCAGTACTTC. Translating gives CSALKSGGQQETQYF.

The genes are TRBV6-5 and TRBJ2-3, with 8 bases fitting TRBD1. The CDR3 loop spans 13 amino acids. Losses at the gene ends were 9 bases for V and 4 bases for J; bases not matched to a gene: 6. Germline CDR1 MNHEY, CDR2 SVGAGI. CDR3 residues: CASRTGRSDTQYF. DNA of the CDR3: TGTGCCAGTAGGACAGGGCGGTCAGATACGCAGTATTTT.

The rearrangement joins TRBV15 to TRBJ2-2, with 9 bases identical to TRBD2. This CDR3 spans 18 amino acids. Unmatched junction bases numbered 16, after V lost 3 bases and J lost 8 bases. Per the germline V gene, CDR1 is LNHNV and CDR2 is YYDKDF (reference sequence). CDR3 nucleotide sequence: TGTGCCACCAGCAGTCCCCACGCTAGCGGGGAACACCGGGGGGAGCTGTTTTTT. This translates into CATSSPHASGEHRGELFF. Variable domain in full (rest from reference TRBV15 and TRBJ2-2): DAMVIQNPRYQVTQFGKPVTLSCSQTLNHNVMYWYQQKSSQAPKLLFHYYDKDFNNEADTPDNFQSRRPNTSFCFLDIRSPGLGDTAMYLCATSSPHASGEHRGELFFGEGSRLTVL.

This rearrangement joins TRBV20-1 to TRBJ2-3, with 8 bases fitting TRBD2. Per the germline V gene, CDR1 is DFQATT and CDR2 is SNEGSKA (reference sequence). J was trimmed by 4 bases and V by 3 bases; bases with no gene match: 9. This CDR3 contains 15 residues. The DNA of the CDR3 is TGCAGTGCTAGCCTTACTAGCGGTAGGGCAGATACGCAGTATTTT. It encodes CSASLTSGRADTQYF.

The chain uses TRBV20-1 and TRBJ1-1; possible D gene TRBD1, 6 bases. Germline V gene data show CDR1 as DFQATT and CDR2 as SNEGSKA (reference sequence). The ends were cut back, 0 bases at V and 3 bases at J, with 14 bases in the middle. The CDR3 length is 15 residues. Here the CDR3 reads CSARDWGGLDTEAFF. CDR3 DNA: TGCAGTGCTAGAGATTGGGGGGGCTTGGACACTGAAGCTTTCTTT.

This sequence joins TRBV15 and TRBJ1-2, with no clear D. Germline V CDR1 and CDR2: LNHNV, YYDKDF (reference sequence). The CDR3 is 12 amino acids. Trimming pared 0 bases from V and 10 bases from J, leaving 9 bases between. The CDR3 DNA follows: TGTGCCACCAGCAGAGATCCGCAGATCTACACCTTC. As protein: CATSRDPQIYTF. The variable domain in full, completed from reference TRBV15 and TRBJ1-2, reads DAMVIQNPRYQVTQFGKPVTLSCSQTLNHNVMYWYQQKSSQAPKLLFHYYDKDFNNEADTPDNFQSRRPNTSFCFLDIRSPGLGDTAMYLCATSRDPQIYTFGSGTRLTVV.

This sequence joins TRBV29-1 and TRBJ2-7, with 8 bases fitting TRBD1. The germline gives CDR1 SQVTM, CDR2 ANQGSEA. V was clipped by 4 bases and J by 1 base; unmatched bases: 9. The CDR3 length is 15 residues. The chain's CDR3 is CSVGSDRVVSYEQYF. The CDR3 region has the DNA TGCAGCGTTGGATCGGACAGGGTAGTTTCCTACGAGCAGTACTTC.

The chain joins TRBV20-1 to TRBJ1-3; D may be TRBD1 (6 bases). Looked up from germline, CDR1 is DFQATT and CDR2 is SNEGSKA (reference sequence). Trimming took 3 bases from V and 4 from J, leaving 10 bases between them. The CDR3 spans 13 residues. For the CDR3, the DNA is TGCAGTGCTAGGGCAGGGGACGGAAACACCATATATTTT. Residues: CSARAGDGNTIYF.

As to this clonotype: One end of the junction is discordant with germline, which a read error may explain. This chain links TRBV20-1 with TRBJ1-1; 7 bases agree with TRBD1. CDR1 and CDR2 (germline): DFQATT, SNEGSKA (reference sequence). This CDR3 spans 13 amino acids. The CDR3 reads CSAGDRVGTEAFF. The CDR3 DNA follows: TGCAGTGCTGGAGACAGGGTTGGAACTGAAGCTTTCTTT.

CDR3 sequence reads: CASSSERGTDTQYF. The CDR3 region has the DNA TGTGCCAGCAGCTCCGAGCGGGGCACAGATACGCAGTATTTT. The chain combines TRBV7-9 with TRBJ2-3; maybe TRBD2 (6 bases). Trimming removed 4 bases from V and 1 base from J, with 9 bases in between. Per the germline V gene, CDR1 is SEHNR and CDR2 is FQNEAQ (reference sequence). CDR3 length equals 14 residues.

The genes are TRBV5-4 and TRBJ1-4, with TRBD1 matching over 7 bases. CDR3 length: 13 amino acids. Germline CDR1 is SGHNT and CDR2 is YYREEE (reference sequence). The ends lost 5 bases at V and 8 bases at J; junction bases unmatched: 6. CDR3 sequence reads: CASSVTGDEKLFF. DNA for the CDR3: TGTGCCAGCAGTGTCACAGGGGACGAAAAACTGTTTTTT.